This T cell receptor (beta chain) originates from a study of blood T cell repertoires in COVID-19. With 7 bases removed from V and 1 base from J, the gap between germline ends came to 13 bases. This CDR3 spans 14 amino acids. Germline CDR1 and CDR2: SGHTA and FQGNSA. This clone came up once. The authors' processing: For nucleated cells, counts were estimated from reference gene primer amplification. Generated by immunoSEQ multiplex PCR, the TCRdb table keeps only in-frame clones and is missing some. The V and J calls and clone size come from that table; D and trimming were worked out from the DNA. The sample holds 380,000 or so clones, 80% to 90% seen once.

The sequence derives from a man aged 40-49 years with acute or convalescent COVID-19. The sample comprised peripheral blood. The chain uses TRBV7-2 and TRBJ1-1, with D perhaps matching TRBD1 (6 bases). CDR3 DNA sequence: TGTGCCAGCAAAAAGGGGGTGGAGAACACTGAAGCTTTCTTT. It codes for CASKKGVENTEAFF.